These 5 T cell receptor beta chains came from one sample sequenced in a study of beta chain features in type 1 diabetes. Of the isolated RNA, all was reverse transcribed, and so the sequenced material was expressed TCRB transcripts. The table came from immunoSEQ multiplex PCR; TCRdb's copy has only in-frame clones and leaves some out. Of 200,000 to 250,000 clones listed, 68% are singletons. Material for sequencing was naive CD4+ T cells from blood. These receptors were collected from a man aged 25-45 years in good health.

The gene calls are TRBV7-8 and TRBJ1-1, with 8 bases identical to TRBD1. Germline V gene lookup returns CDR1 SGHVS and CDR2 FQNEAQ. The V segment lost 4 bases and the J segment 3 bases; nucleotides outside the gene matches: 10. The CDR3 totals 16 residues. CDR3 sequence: CASSSRTGRMDTEAFF. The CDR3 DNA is TGTGCCAGCAGCTCTCGGACAGGGAGGATGGACACTGAAGCTTTCTTT.

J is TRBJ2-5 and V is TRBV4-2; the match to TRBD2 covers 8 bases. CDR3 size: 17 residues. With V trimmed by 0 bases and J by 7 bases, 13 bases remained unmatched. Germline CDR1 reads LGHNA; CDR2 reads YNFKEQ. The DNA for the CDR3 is TGTGCCAGCAGCCAAGATCCACTGGGACTAGGGATGGGGACCCAGTACTTC. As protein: CASSQDPLGLGMGTQYF.

The CDR3 region is CASRSIRDFYEQYF. The CDR3 nucleotides read TGTGCCAGCAGATCCATCCGGGACTTCTACGAGCAGTACTTC. The V gene is TRBV2, the J gene TRBJ2-7; weak D call: TRBD2 (6 bases). CDR1 SNHLY and CDR2 FYNNEI come from the germline V gene. V was pared by 6 bases and J by 3 bases, with 15 bases between. This CDR3 comprises 14 residues.

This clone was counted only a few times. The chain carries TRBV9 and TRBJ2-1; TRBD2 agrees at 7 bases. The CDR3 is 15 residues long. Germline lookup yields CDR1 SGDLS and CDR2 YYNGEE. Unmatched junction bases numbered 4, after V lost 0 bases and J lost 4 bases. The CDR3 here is CASSVGLADYNEQFF. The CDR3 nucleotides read TGTGCCAGCAGCGTAGGGCTAGCGGATTACAATGAGCAGTTCTTC.

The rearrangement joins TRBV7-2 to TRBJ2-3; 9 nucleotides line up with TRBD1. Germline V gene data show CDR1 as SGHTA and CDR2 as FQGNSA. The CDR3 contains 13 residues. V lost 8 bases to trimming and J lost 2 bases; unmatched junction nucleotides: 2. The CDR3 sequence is CASGDRVTDTQYF. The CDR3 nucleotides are TGTGCCAGCGGGGACAGGGTCACAGATACGCAGTATTTT.